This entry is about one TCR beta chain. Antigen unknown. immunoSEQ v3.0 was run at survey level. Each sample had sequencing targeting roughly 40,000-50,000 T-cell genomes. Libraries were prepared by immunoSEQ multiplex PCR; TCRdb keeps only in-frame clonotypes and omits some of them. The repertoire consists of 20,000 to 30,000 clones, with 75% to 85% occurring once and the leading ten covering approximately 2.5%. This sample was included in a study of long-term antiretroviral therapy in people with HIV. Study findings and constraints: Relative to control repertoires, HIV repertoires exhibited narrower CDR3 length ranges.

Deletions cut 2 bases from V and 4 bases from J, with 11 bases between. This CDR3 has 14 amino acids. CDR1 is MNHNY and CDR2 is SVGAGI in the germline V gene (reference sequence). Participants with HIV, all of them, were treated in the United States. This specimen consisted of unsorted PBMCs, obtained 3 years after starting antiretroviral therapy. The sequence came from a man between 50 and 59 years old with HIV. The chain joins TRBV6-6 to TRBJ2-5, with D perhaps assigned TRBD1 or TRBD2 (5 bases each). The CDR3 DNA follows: TGTGCCAGCAGTTACAGGGACGGGGTAGAGACCCAGTACTTC. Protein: CASSYRDGVETQYF.